Listed below are T cell receptor beta chains from one sample, sequenced in a study of cytotoxic CD8 clonotypes in ibrutinib-treated CLL. TCRdb's table, derived via immunoSEQ multiplex PCR, lists solely in-frame clones and lacks some. The table lists some 47,000 clones, 45% to 60% of them singletons. This specimen was PBMCs, taken after 24 months of ibrutinib treatment. Receptors originate from a human donor with chronic lymphocytic leukemia. The CDR3 runs from the conserved cysteine through the conserved F or W. D genes are given only for firm matches. Not every row has a clone size; where given, it reads once, few, many or a size class.

v_gene,j_gene,d_gene,abundance,CDR3aa,CDR3nt
TRBV14,TRBJ1-2,.,few,CASSQVSPSSPEGYGYTF,TGTGCCAGCAGCCAAGTGTCACCCTCATCCCCCGAGGGTTATGGCTACACCTTC
TRBV6-1,TRBJ1-2,TRBD1,.,CASSPDRGLNYGYTF,TGTGCCAGCAGCCCGGACAGGGGACTGAACTATGGCTACACCTTC
TRBV6-5,TRBJ1-1,.,.,CAISQGQQLGTEAFF,TGTGCCATCAGCCAAGGACAGCAACTAGGGACTGAAGCTTTCTTT
TRBV2,TRBJ2-1,.,.,CAGRGTVFF,TGTGCCGGCCGGGGTACCGTGTTCTTC
TRBV6-1,TRBJ2-3,.,.,CASQDSTDTQYF,TGTGCCAGCCAGGACAGCACAGATACGCAGTATTTT
TRBV10-1,TRBJ2-3,.,.,CASSDRAASTDTQYF,TGCGCCAGCAGTGACAGGGCAGCTAGCACAGATACGCAGTATTTT
TRBV6-1,TRBJ1-2,TRBD1,few,CASSAYTGEGGYTF,TGTGCCAGCAGTGCATACACAGGGGAAGGTGGCTACACCTTC
TRBV6-5,TRBJ2-1,.,.,CASSRTNNEQFF,TGTGCCAGCAGCCGGACTAACAATGAGCAGTTCTTC
TRBV19,TRBJ2-7,TRBD1,.,CASSFGQGRSYEQYF,TGTGCCAGTAGTTTCGGACAGGGTCGATCCTACGAGCAGTACTTC
TRBV18,TRBJ1-2,.,large,CASSPRPGDPYGYTF,TGTGCCAGCTCACCACGGCCAGGGGACCCCTATGGCTACACCTTC
TRBV10-1,TRBJ2-1,.,many,CASSRQDESYNEQFF,TGCGCCAGCAGTCGACAGGACGAATCCTACAATGAGCAGTTCTTC
TRBV5-1,TRBJ1-2,.,few,CASSLGPSIRGYTF,TGCGCCAGCAGCTTGGGCCCGTCGATTAGGGGCTACACCTTC
TRBV6-5,TRBJ2-7,.,few,CASSSPREGKQYF,TGTGCCAGCAGTAGTCCCCGCGAGGGGAAGCAGTACTTC
TRBV20-1,TRBJ2-7,.,.,CSASDFYEQYF,TGCAGTGCTTCGGACTTCTACGAGCAGTACTTC
TRBV6-5,TRBJ2-2,.,.,CASSYSSGANTGELFF,TGTGCCAGCAGTTACTCTTCGGGGGCGAACACCGGGGAGCTGTTTTTT
TRBV2,TRBJ2-7,.,few,CASISGLTYEQYF,TGTGCCAGCATTTCCGGCCTTACCTACGAGCAGTACTTC